This TCR beta chain was profiled in a study of multiple sclerosis patients with progressive multifocal leukoencephalopathy. Study-level points and caveats: At PML onset, no shared TRBV or TRBJ gene usage was seen. Clones expanded at PML were already present before and during natalizumab.

As for this clone: Antigen specificity is unknown.

Germline assignment: CDR1 MGHRA and CDR2 YSYEKL. V lost 3 bases to trimming and J lost 0 bases, with 11 bases between them. The CDR3 totals 16 residues. Libraries were prepared by immunoSEQ multiplex PCR; TCRdb keeps only in-frame clonotypes and omits some of them. The table lists some 25,000 clones, less than 95% of them singletons. Time point described: approximately 12 months of natalizumab therapy. Samples T1 and T2 were drawn at 6 and 12 months of therapy, respectively. The TCR sequence derives from a man under 40 with multiple sclerosis. The sample was PBMCs, taken from a patient treated with natalizumab. V and J are TRBV4-1 and TRBJ2-2; possibly TRBD1 for D (6 bases). In DNA, the CDR3 is TGCGCCAGCAGCCACCAGGGGCTGTCGAACACCGGGGAGCTGTTTTTT. Residues: CASSHQGLSNTGELFF.